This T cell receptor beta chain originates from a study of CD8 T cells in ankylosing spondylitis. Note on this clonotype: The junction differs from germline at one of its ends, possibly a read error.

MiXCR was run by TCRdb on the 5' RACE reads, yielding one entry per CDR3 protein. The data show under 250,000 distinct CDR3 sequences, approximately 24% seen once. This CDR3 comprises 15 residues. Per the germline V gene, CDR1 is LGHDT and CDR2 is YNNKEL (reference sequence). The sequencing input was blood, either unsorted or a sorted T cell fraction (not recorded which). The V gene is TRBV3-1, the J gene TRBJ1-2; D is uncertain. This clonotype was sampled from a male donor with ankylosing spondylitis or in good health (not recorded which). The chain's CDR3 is CACSPPSGANYGYTF. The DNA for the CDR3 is TGTGCCTGCAGCCCACCTTCGGGAGCTAACTATGGCTACACCTTC. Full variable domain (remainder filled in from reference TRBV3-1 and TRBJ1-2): DTAVSQTPKYLVTQMGNDKSIKCEQNLGHDTMYWYKQDSKKFLKIMFSYNNKELIINETVPNRFSPKSPDKAHLNLHINSLELGDSAVYFCACSPPSGANYGYTFGSGTRLTVV.